This T cell receptor (beta chain) was recovered during a study of blood T cell repertoires in COVID-19. Study summary: PBMCs, B-cell-depleted T cells, or T cells provided the cDNA or gDNA that made up the material.

The germline V and J ends were trimmed by 0 bases and 4 bases, with 15 bases remaining between them. CDR1 and CDR2 from the germline V gene are KGHSH and LQKENI. The CDR3 totals 16 residues. Measured with immunoSEQ multiplex PCR; TCRdb has only the in-frame clones, and not every one. The top ten clones hold over 15% of a sample with fewer than 65,000 clones, approximately 90% of them seen once. Sequenced sample: peripheral blood. The chain uses TRBV18 and TRBJ1-2; TRBD1 might be the D (5 bases). This sequence originates from a woman aged 60-75 years with COVID-19, enrolled during active disease. CDR3 coding DNA: TGTGCCAGCTCACCACCGTCAGGGCTAAGGGGCTATGGCTACACCTTC. Translated, it gives CASSPPSGLRGYGYTF. The whole variable domain, filled in from reference TRBV18 and TRBJ1-2, reads NAGVMQNPRHLVRRRGQEARLRCSPMKGHSHVYWYRQLPEEGLKFMVYLQKENIIDESGMPKERFSAEFPKEGPSILRIQQVVRGDSAAYFCASSPPSGLRGYGYTFGSGTRLTVV.